Listed here are 21 T cell receptor beta chains from one sample, sequenced in a study of patients and donors after allogeneic stem cell transplantation. TCRdb independently ran MiXCR on the RT-PCR reads; one entry per CDR3 protein. The repertoire consists of about 210,000 distinct CDR3 sequences, with over 30% occurring once and the leading ten covering 11%. The sequenced sample was blood, either unsorted or a sorted T cell fraction (not recorded which). These TCRs come from a human donor who was either an allogeneic HSCT recipient or a stem cell or donor lymphocyte infusion donor (not recorded which). It is not recorded whose cells these are; they may come from a transplant donor.

The rearrangement joins TRBV6-2 or TRBV6-3 to TRBJ1-1; the D is unclear. Trimming cost V 1 base and J 1 base, with 4 bases left between them. The CDR3 has 13 residues. Germline loops: CDR1 MNHEY, CDR2 SVGEGT. In DNA, the CDR3 is TGTGCCAGCAGTTACTTTCGGAACACTGAAGCTTTCTTT. Its protein product is CASSYFRNTEAFF.

This chain uses TRBV4-3 with TRBJ2-1; D is ambiguous. The CDR3 is made up of 15 amino acids. V lost 0 bases to trimming and J lost 2 bases, with 8 bases between them. Germline CDR1 reads LGHNA; CDR2 reads YSLEER. The CDR3 sequence is CASSQDRLPYNEQFF. CDR3 bases: TGCGCCAGCAGCCAAGACAGGTTGCCCTACAATGAGCAGTTCTTC.

This chain connects TRBV9 to TRBJ2-1; D gene ambiguous. The CDR3 is 12 residues long. Germline lookup yields CDR1 SGDLS and CDR2 YYNGEE. The V end was cut by 4 bases, the J end by 7 bases, with 9 bases between. The CDR3 DNA reads TGTGCCAGCAGCCAGAGAGATAATGAGCAGTTCTTC. Encoded protein: CASSQRDNEQFF.

This clonotype was detected only a few times. The chain has TRBV12-3 or TRBV12-4 and TRBJ1-5; TRBD1 matches 8 bases. Trimming removed 5 bases from V and 9 bases from J; junction bases left unmatched: 6. The CDR3 has 13 residues. The CDR3 sequence: CASSRQGWGPQHF. DNA of the CDR3: TGTGCCAGCAGTCGACAGGGGTGGGGGCCCCAGCATTTT.

The V gene is TRBV3-1, the J gene TRBJ2-3, with a possible D match to TRBD1 (6 bases). With 8 bases removed from V and 2 bases from J, the gap between germline ends came to 11 bases. There are 13 residues in the CDR3. From germline, CDR1 is LGHDT and CDR2 YNNKEL (reference sequence). CDR3 residues: CASAQGITDTQYF. CDR3 in DNA: TGTGCCAGCGCGCAGGGGATCACAGATACGCAGTATTTT.

The rearrangement uses TRBV4-2 and TRBJ1-6; possible D gene TRBD1, 5 bases. CDR1 and CDR2 (germline): LGHNA, YNFKEQ. Trimming shortened V by 5 bases and J by 8 bases, and 25 bases separated the two germline ends. The CDR3 is 18 amino acids. The CDR3, as DNA: TGTGCCAGCAGCACCCGCAGCGGGAAAGGGACCTCTCATTCACCCCTCCACTTT. Protein product: CASSTRSGKGTSHSPLHF.

The chain uses TRBV7-8 and TRBJ1-2; 7 bases match TRBD1. With V trimmed by 0 bases and J by 4 bases, 8 bases remained unmatched. Germline CDR1 is SGHVS and CDR2 is FQNEAQ. The CDR3 loop spans 16 amino acids. CDR3 sequence (DNA): TGTGCCAGCAGCTTAGCGACCCACAGGGGAGCCTATGGCTACACCTTC. Protein product: CASSLATHRGAYGYTF.

This clonotype was seen a handful of times. CDR3 residues: CASSESYQTYGYTF. Here the CDR3 DNA reads TGTGCCAGCAGTGAAAGCTACCAGACCTATGGCTACACCTTC. The chain couples TRBV6-1 to TRBJ1-2; no clear D gene. The CDR3 is 14 residues long. Germline CDR1 and CDR2: MNHNS and SASEGT. V was clipped by 2 bases and J by 4 bases, with 11 bases between them.

This sequence joins TRBV3-1 and TRBJ2-2; D is possibly TRBD1 (5 bases). CDR1 is LGHDT, CDR2 YNNKEL, per germline (reference sequence). Trimming removed 0 bases at V and 0 bases at J, with 8 bases between. This CDR3 comprises 16 residues. The chain's CDR3 is CASSQEPGSNTGELFF. For the CDR3, the DNA is TGTGCCAGCAGCCAAGAGCCAGGGTCGAACACCGGGGAGCTGTTTTTT.

The chain combines TRBV12-3 or TRBV12-4 with TRBJ1-2; 7 bases line up with TRBD1. The trim removed 3 bases at V and 8 bases at J, leaving 3 bases unmatched. The CDR3 consists of 12 residues. CDR3 protein: CASSFTGAGYTF. Written as DNA, the CDR3 is TGTGCCAGCAGTTTTACAGGGGCCGGCTACACCTTC.

The V and J genes are TRBV12-3 or TRBV12-4 and TRBJ2-1; 7 positions agree with TRBD2. The CDR3 runs 13 residues. The V gene end was trimmed by 7 bases and the J gene end by 3 bases; junction bases not matched to a gene: 3. DNA for the CDR3: TGTGCCAGCACCGGCGGGGGCTACAATGAGCAGTTCTTC. It specifies CASTGGGYNEQFF.

J is TRBJ1-2 and V is TRBV5-1; TRBD1 is a possible D gene (5 bases). Germline-derived CDR1 and CDR2 are SGHRS and YFSETQ. The ends were cut back, 0 bases at V and 8 bases at J, with 14 bases in the middle. CDR3 size: 14 residues. DNA for the CDR3: TGCGCCAGCAGCTTGGATGGGGCAGGGCGAGGCTACACCTTC. This sequence encodes CASSLDGAGRGYTF. The variable domain in full, completed from reference TRBV5-1 and TRBJ1-2, reads KAGVTQTPRYLIKTRGQQVTLSCSPISGHRSVSWYQQTPGQGLQFLFEYFSETQRNKGNFPGRFSGRQFSNSRSEMNVSTLELGDSALYLCASSLDGAGRGYTFGSGTRLTVV.

The V call is TRBV12-3 or TRBV12-4, the J call TRBJ2-1, with 9 nucleotides matching TRBD2. The CDR3 extends over 16 amino acids. V shed 2 bases, J shed 8 bases, and the junction held 10 bases outside the gene matches. In DNA, the CDR3 is TGTGCCAGCAGTTTATCCGGAGCGGGGGGTGTGGATGAGCAGTTCTTC. Amino acid sequence: CASSLSGAGGVDEQFF.

In this sample, this clonotype turned up many times. The chain carries TRBV3-1 and TRBJ1-2, with 7 bases matching TRBD1. V was clipped by 4 bases and J by 5 bases; unmatched bases: 1. This CDR3 contains 12 residues. Germline assignment: CDR1 LGHDT and CDR2 YNNKEL (reference sequence). CDR3 in DNA: TGTGCCAGCAGCCGGGACAGTTATGGCTACACCTTC. This gives the protein CASSRDSYGYTF.

This chain uses TRBV29-1 with TRBJ2-1; 14 bases align to TRBD2. Per germline, CDR1 SQVTM and CDR2 ANQGSEA. The CDR3 contains 16 residues. The J segment lost 1 base and the V segment lost 7 bases, leaving 6 bases of the junction unmatched. The CDR3 loop reads CSALTSGGESYNEQFF. CDR3 DNA: TGCAGCGCTCTGACTAGCGGGGGGGAATCCTACAATGAGCAGTTCTTC.

The J gene is TRBJ1-5, the V gene TRBV18, with no clear D. Deletions cut 3 bases from V and 1 base from J, with 7 bases between. The CDR3 length is 14 residues. The germline V gene has CDR1 KGHSH and CDR2 LQKENI. Written as DNA, the CDR3 is TGTGCCAGCTCACCGGCAGACAGCAATCAGCCCCAGCATTTT. As protein: CASSPADSNQPQHF.

This chain joins TRBV20-1 and TRBJ1-2; D remains unclear. The V end lost 4 bases, the J end lost 5 bases, and 17 bases lay between the germline ends. The CDR3 loop spans 14 amino acids. Per the germline V gene, CDR1 is DFQATT and CDR2 is SNEGSKA (reference sequence). The CDR3 DNA is TGCAGTGCTACCTGGAAAGGCGGACTATATGGCTACACCTTC. It specifies CSATWKGGLYGYTF.

This clonotype was counted only a few times. V and J are TRBV20-1 and TRBJ1-2; D ambiguous. Germline V gene data show CDR1 as DFQATT and CDR2 as SNEGSKA (reference sequence). There are 16 residues in the CDR3. Trimming cost V 2 bases and J 4 bases, with 20 bases left between them. CDR3 DNA: TGCAGTGCTAGATCCAGAGGGCCTCCAAAATTCTATGGCTACACCTTC. Amino acids: CSARSRGPPKFYGYTF.

This clonotype has only a few counts. This rearrangement joins TRBV4-3 to TRBJ1-1, with 8 bases identical to TRBD1. CDR1 is LGHNA, CDR2 YSLEER, per germline. The CDR3 loop spans 17 amino acids. V lost 0 bases and J lost 0; bases outside the gene matches: 6. The DNA of the CDR3 is TGCGCCAGCAGCCAAGATCAGACAGGGGCGATGAACACTGAAGCTTTCTTT. This gives the protein CASSQDQTGAMNTEAFF.

This clonotype was observed a handful of times. The CDR3 loop is CASSLDSGRNQPQHF. Written as DNA, the CDR3 is TGCGCCAGCAGCTTGGATTCGGGTCGGAATCAGCCCCAGCATTTT. V and J are TRBV5-1 and TRBJ1-5; D is ambiguous. CDR1 and CDR2 from the germline V gene are SGHRS and YFSETQ. Trimming stripped 0 bases from V and 4 bases from J, with 11 bases between. The CDR3 has 15 residues.

The chain couples TRBV24-1 to TRBJ2-3; 8 bases align to TRBD2. Losses at the gene ends were 3 bases for V and 1 base for J; bases not matched to a gene: 2. CDR3 length: 15 residues. Looked up from germline, CDR1 is KGHDR and CDR2 is SFDVKD. The CDR3 protein is CATSDPAGGTDTQYF. CDR3 in DNA: TGTGCCACCAGTGATCCAGCGGGGGGCACAGATACGCAGTATTTT.